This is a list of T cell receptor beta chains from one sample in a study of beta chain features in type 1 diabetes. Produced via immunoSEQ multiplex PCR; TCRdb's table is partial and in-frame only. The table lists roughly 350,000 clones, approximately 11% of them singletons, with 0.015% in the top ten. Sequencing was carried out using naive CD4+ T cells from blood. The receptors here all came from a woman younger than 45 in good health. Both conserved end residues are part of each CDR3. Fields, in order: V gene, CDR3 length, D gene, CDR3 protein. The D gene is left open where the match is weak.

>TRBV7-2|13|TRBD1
CASRRGQADEQYF
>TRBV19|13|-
CASSISEGTEQFF
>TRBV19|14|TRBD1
CASSSGQGADGYTF
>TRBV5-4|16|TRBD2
CASSFETSGIQETQYF
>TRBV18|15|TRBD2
CASSSLASGSHEQFF
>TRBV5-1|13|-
CASSFSGTDTQYF
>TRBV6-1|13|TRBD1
CASSRDRGYEQYF
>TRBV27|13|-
CASSFDMTYEQYF
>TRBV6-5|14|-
CASGIRAGTDTQYF
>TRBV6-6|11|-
CASSVNTEAFF
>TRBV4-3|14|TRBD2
CASSHPGTSHTQYF
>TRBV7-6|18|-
CASSQPHRRSSGANVLTF
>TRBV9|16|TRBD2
CASSVGTSGYTDTQYF
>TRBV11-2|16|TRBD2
CASSLVAGSSYNEQFF
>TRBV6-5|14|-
CASSPGRGSHEQYF
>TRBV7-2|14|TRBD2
CASTPRGVTYEQYF
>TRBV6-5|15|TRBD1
CASSNRDSRGHEQYF
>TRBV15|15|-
CATSRTGTNTGELFF
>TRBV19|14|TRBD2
CASSKTSFQETQYF
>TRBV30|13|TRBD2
CAWRTSGGNEQFF
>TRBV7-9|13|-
CASSPTGYTEAFF
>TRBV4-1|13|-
CASSRGSGGELFF
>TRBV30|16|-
CAWRQSYRGGQETQYF
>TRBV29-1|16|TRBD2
CSVDPSGRAGTGELFF
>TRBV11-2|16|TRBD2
CASSPSPTSGSHEQYF
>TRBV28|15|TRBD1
CASRSRGLGNQPQHF
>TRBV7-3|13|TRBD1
CASSLSRGYEQYF
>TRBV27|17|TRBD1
CASSSPPRNRGPWEQYF
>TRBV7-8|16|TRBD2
CASSLGLAGGPEEQYF
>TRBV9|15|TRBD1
CASSDPTGGNNEQFF
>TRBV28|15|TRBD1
CASSSGTGMNTEAFF
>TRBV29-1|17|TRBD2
CSATEGTSVRSSYEQYF
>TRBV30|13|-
CAWSAQRDQPQHF
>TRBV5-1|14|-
CASSLVAIGGEAFF
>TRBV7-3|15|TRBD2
CASSSGLGPYNEQFF
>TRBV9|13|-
CASSDTGVETQYF
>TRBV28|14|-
CASSYPERQVEQYF
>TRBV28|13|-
CASTREGGTEAFF
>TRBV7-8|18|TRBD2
CASSLAGRAGVRTDTQYF
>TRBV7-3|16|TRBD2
CASSRTSGSSYNEQFF
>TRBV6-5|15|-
CASSYSGDTTYEQYF
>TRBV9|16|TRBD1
CASSSSGTGNTGELFF
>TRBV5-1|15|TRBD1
CASRETGGASHEQYF
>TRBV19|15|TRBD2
CASRKTSGRANEQFF
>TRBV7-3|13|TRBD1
CASSSGQGGEQYF
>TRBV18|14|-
CASSPEGVDQPQHF